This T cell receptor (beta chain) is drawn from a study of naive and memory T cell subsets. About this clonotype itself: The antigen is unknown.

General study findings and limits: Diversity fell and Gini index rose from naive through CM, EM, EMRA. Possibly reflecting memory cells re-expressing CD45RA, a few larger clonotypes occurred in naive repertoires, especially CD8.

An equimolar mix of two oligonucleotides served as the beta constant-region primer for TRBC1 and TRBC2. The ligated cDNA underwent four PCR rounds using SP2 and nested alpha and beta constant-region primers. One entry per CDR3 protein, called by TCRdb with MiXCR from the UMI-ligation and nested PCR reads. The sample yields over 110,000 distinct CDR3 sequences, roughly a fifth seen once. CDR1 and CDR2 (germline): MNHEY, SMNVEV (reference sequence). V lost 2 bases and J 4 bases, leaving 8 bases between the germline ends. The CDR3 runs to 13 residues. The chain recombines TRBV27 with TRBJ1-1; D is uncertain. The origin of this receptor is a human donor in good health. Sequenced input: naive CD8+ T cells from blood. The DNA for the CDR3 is TGTGCCAGCAGTTTAAGCATGGGCACTGAAGCTTTCTTT. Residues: CASSLSMGTEAFF.